Listed below are T cell receptor beta chains from one sample, sequenced in a study of identical twins. One entry per CDR3 protein, called by TCRdb with MiXCR from the 5' RACE reads. The table lists fewer than 250,000 distinct CDR3 sequences, 6% to 8.5% of them singletons, with under 7% in the top ten. These data are also associated with another study on yellow fever vaccine responses in identical twins.

Input material: CD8+ T cells sorted from blood. The receptors here all came from a woman under 30 in good health. The CDR3 runs from the conserved cysteine through the conserved F or W. The D gene is left open where the match is weak. Part of the rows lack a size; the others show once, few, many or a class for expanded clones.

TRBV2	NA	TRBJ1-1	many	CASSETNTEAFF	TGTGCCAGCAGTGAAACGAACACTGAAGCTTTCTTT
TRBV7-3	NA	TRBJ2-3	NA	CASSFPGQGGTDTQYF	TGTGCCAGCAGCTTCCCCGGGCAGGGTGGCACAGATACGCAGTATTTT
TRBV4-1	NA	TRBJ2-5	few	CASSQDGRGKTQYF	TGCGCCAGCAGCCAAGATGGCAGAGGGAAGACCCAGTACTTC
TRBV28	TRBD1	TRBJ2-5	NA	CASNLGQGAHQETQYF	TGTGCCAGCAACCTCGGACAGGGGGCGCACCAAGAGACCCAGTACTTC
TRBV5-1	NA	TRBJ2-7	few	CASSLATGVLTYEQYF	TGCGCCAGCAGCTTGGCCACAGGAGTTCTTACCTACGAGCAGTACTTC
TRBV12-3/TRBV12-4	TRBD2	TRBJ2-3	NA	CASRPTSGRGDTQYF	TGTGCCAGCAGACCAACTAGCGGGAGGGGGGATACGCAGTATTTT
TRBV29-1	NA	TRBJ2-7	many	CSAESSYEQYF	TGCAGCGCAGAGAGCTCCTACGAGCAGTACTTC
TRBV15	NA	TRBJ2-7	many	CATSRVMGTYYEQYF	TGTGCCACCAGCAGGGTAATGGGGACTTACTACGAGCAGTACTTC
TRBV10-3	NA	TRBJ1-1	many	CAIRTDTEAFF	TGTGCCATCAGAACGGACACTGAAGCTTTCTTT
TRBV12-3/TRBV12-4	NA	TRBJ1-5	many	CASSLRGNQPQHF	TGTGCCAGCAGTTTACGGGGGAATCAGCCCCAGCATTTT
TRBV4-1	NA	TRBJ2-5	few	CASSQDLWETQYF	TGCGCCAGCAGCCAAGATTTATGGGAGACCCAGTACTTC
TRBV9	TRBD1	TRBJ1-2	few	CASTLGGTGAFFYGYTF	TGTGCCAGCACCTTAGGTGGGACAGGAGCGTTCTTCTATGGCTACACCTTC
TRBV15	NA	TRBJ2-3	few	CATSIHPGASDTQYF	TGTGCCACCAGCATTCATCCGGGAGCGTCAGATACGCAGTATTTT
TRBV7-2	NA	TRBJ2-7	few	CASSLGRGGGEQYF	TGTGCCAGCAGCTTAGGCAGGGGTGGCGGCGAGCAGTACTTC
TRBV4-1	NA	TRBJ2-3	NA	CASSQPAGLAEITDTQYF	TGCGCCAGCAGCCAACCCGCGGGGCTAGCAGAGATCACAGATACGCAGTATTTT
TRBV24-1	NA	TRBJ2-7	many	CATSGTETYEQYF	TGTGCCACCAGTGGGACAGAGACCTACGAGCAGTACTTC
TRBV3-1	TRBD1	TRBJ2-1	many	CASSRGTAPSSYNEQFF	TGTGCCAGCAGCCGGGGGACAGCTCCTAGCTCCTACAATGAGCAGTTCTTC